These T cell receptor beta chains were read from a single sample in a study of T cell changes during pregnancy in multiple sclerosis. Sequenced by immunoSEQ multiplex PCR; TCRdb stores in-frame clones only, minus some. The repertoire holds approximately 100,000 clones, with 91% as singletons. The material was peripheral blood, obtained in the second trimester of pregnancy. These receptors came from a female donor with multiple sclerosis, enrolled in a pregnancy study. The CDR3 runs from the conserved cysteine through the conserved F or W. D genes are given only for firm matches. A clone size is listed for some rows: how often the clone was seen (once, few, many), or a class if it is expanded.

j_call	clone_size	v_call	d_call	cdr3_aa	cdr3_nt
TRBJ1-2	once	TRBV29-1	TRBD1	CSVDRGHHGYTF	TGCAGCGTTGACAGGGGGCATCATGGCTACACCTTC
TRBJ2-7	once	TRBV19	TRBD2	CASKQRESYEQYF	TGTGCCAGTAAGCAGCGGGAGTCCTACGAGCAGTACTTC
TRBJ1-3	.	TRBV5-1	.	CASSLEDSSGNTIYF	TGCGCCAGCAGCTTGGAGGACAGCTCTGGAAACACCATATATTTT
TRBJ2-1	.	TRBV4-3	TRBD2	CASSPGLAGNNEQFF	TGCGCCAGCAGCCCGGGACTAGCGGGTAACAATGAGCAGTTCTTC
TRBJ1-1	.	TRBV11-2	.	CASSLAGQGYTEAFF	TGTGCCAGCAGCTTAGCAGGGCAGGGGTACACTGAAGCTTTCTTT
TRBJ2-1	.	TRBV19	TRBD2	CASSGGRANEQFF	TGTGCCAGTAGTGGCGGGAGGGCGAATGAGCAGTTCTTC
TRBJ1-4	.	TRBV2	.	CASSEVGQGSEKLFF	TGTGCCAGCAGTGAAGTGGGTCAGGGAAGTGAAAAACTGTTTTTT
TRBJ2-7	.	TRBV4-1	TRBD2	CASSPQLAGAYEQYF	TGCGCCAGCAGCCCCCAACTAGCGGGAGCTTACGAGCAGTACTTC
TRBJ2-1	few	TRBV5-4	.	CASIPDTGNEQFF	TGTGCCAGCATCCCTGACACGGGGAATGAGCAGTTCTTC
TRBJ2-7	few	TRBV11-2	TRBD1	CASSLDRTYGTGTYEQYF	TGTGCCAGCAGCTTAGACCGTACTTACGGGACAGGGACCTACGAGCAGTACTTC
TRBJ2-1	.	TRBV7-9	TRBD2	CASSPSSGRGDEQFF	TGTGCCAGCAGCCCCAGTAGCGGGAGAGGCGATGAGCAGTTCTTC
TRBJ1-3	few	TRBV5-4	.	CASSNSTGRSGNTIYF	TGTGCCAGCAGCAACTCCACAGGGCGCTCTGGAAACACCATATATTTT
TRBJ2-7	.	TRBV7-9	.	CASSLGTVRGRQYF	TGTGCCAGCAGCTTAGGGACAGTTAGGGGCCGGCAGTACTTC
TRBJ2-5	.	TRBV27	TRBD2	CASSLLAGETQYF	TGTGCCAGCAGTTTACTAGCGGGAGAGACCCAGTACTTC